The entry below gives a single T cell receptor (beta chain) sequence along with its context. Germline and junction disagree at one end, which may indicate a read error. These data belong to a study of blood T cell repertoires in COVID-19. Overall study: Some COVID-19 samples were acute and others convalescent; all came from the United States, Italy and Spain.

Methods used by the authors: The authors estimated nucleated cell counts from reference gene primer amplification. The repertoire was sequenced with immunoSEQ multiplex PCR; TCRdb's copy has only in-frame clones and lacks some. D and trimming come from the DNA, and the V and J calls and clone size come from that table. The sample yields 110,000 to 150,000 clones, almost 80% seen once. The CDR3 totals 14 residues. Germline V gene lookup returns CDR1 SGHRS and CDR2 YFSETQ. This chain connects TRBV5-1 to TRBJ2-1; 8 bases line up with TRBD1. Sequenced input: peripheral blood. The receptor's source is a man aged 50-59 years with active or convalescent COVID-19. This chain's CDR3 is CASSLRTGYSEQFF. CDR3 nucleotide sequence: TGCGCCAGCAGCTTGCGGACAGGGTACAGTGAGCAGTTCTTC.